A selection of T cell receptor beta chains follows, all from one sample in a study of T cell responses to AZD1222 COVID-19 vaccine. Assay: immunoSEQ multiplex PCR; the TCRdb copy retains only in-frame clones and omits some. The repertoire has 95,000 to 110,000 clones, over 75% of them found once; the top ten carry approximately 22%. Sequencing used peripheral blood, obtained on day 0 of AZD1222 vaccination. These receptors came from an adult in good health. Both conserved end residues are part of each CDR3. The order of the fields is clone size, CDR3 length, V gene, J gene, D gene, CDR3 DNA, CDR3 protein. The D gene is left open where the match is weak. The size field is filled for only some rows; it gives once, few, many or a size class.

NA	15	TRBV6-5	TRBJ2-7	TRBD2	TGTGCCAGCACTCTCTCTCCCGGGACTAGTTACGAGCAGTACTTC	CASTLSPGTSYEQYF
NA	13	TRBV29-1	TRBJ2-7	NA	TGCAGCGTTGGGGTCTCGAGCTCCTACGAGCAGTACTTC	CSVGVSSSYEQYF
once	16	TRBV6-6	TRBJ2-7	TRBD1	TGTGCCAGCAGTTACTCGACGGGACAGGGAGTATACGAGCAGTACTTC	CASSYSTGQGVYEQYF
NA	13	TRBV19	TRBJ2-4	NA	TGTGCCAGTAGCCCCGGAGCCAAAAACATTCAGTACTTC	CASSPGAKNIQYF
NA	15	TRBV9	TRBJ2-1	NA	TGTGCCAGCAGCGTAGCACAGGGTTCCTACAATGAGCAGTTCTTC	CASSVAQGSYNEQFF
once	14	TRBV6-5	TRBJ1-5	TRBD1	TGTGCCAGCAGAAAGACAGGGGGGAATCAGCCCCAGCATTTT	CASRKTGGNQPQHF
NA	15	TRBV6-5	TRBJ1-1	NA	TGTGCCAGCTTAGACACAGGGATCATGAACACTGAAGCTTTCTTT	CASLDTGIMNTEAFF
once	15	TRBV10-1	TRBJ1-1	NA	TGCGCCAGCAGTCTTTCCACCGGCGGGAGCACTGAAGCTTTCTTT	CASSLSTGGSTEAFF
NA	15	TRBV5-1	TRBJ2-1	NA	TGCGCCAGCAGCTTGGACGGGAGAAGCTTCAATGAGCAGTTCTTC	CASSLDGRSFNEQFF
NA	15	TRBV9	TRBJ1-2	NA	TGTGCCAGCAGCCTAGGACAGTCCACTAACTATGGCTACACCTTC	CASSLGQSTNYGYTF
NA	19	TRBV4-1	TRBJ2-6	TRBD2	TGCGCCAGCAGCCAATCTCGAGCCGGGGGGAACTCTGGGGCCAACGTCCTGACTTTC	CASSQSRAGGNSGANVLTF
NA	12	TRBV12-3/TRBV12-4	TRBJ1-2	TRBD1	TGTGCCGCTCCAAGTCGGGGACAGGGCTACACCTTC	CAAPSRGQGYTF
NA	16	TRBV4-3	TRBJ2-7	NA	TGCGCCAGCAGCCAAGAAATTGTGGGGGGCGGATACGAGCAGTACTTC	CASSQEIVGGGYEQYF
NA	16	TRBV28	TRBJ1-6	NA	TGTGCCAGCAGTTCCGACTCTGGGCCCCAGTTACGACCCCTCCACTTT	CASSSDSGPQLRPLHF
NA	14	TRBV11-2	TRBJ2-1	NA	TGTGCCAGCAGCTTGGGTTCCCCCTACAATGAGCAGTTCTTC	CASSLGSPYNEQFF
NA	15	TRBV19	TRBJ2-7	NA	TGTGCCAGTAGTATTACTCTAGCCCGACGTGGATCGGAGTACTTC	CASSITLARRGSEYF
NA	14	TRBV18	TRBJ1-1	NA	TGTGCCAGCTCACCACCCGGGACTCGGACTGAAGCTTTCTTT	CASSPPGTRTEAFF
NA	14	TRBV7-6	TRBJ1-2	NA	TGTGCCAGCAGCTTAGCTCAGGTTGGCTATGGCTACACCTTC	CASSLAQVGYGYTF
NA	14	TRBV6-5	TRBJ2-4	NA	TGTGCCAGCAGTTACTCGAGATCGAGGGACATTCAGTACTTC	CASSYSRSRDIQYF
NA	13	TRBV29-1	TRBJ1-1	TRBD1	TGCAGCGGGCAGGGGGCGGGTAGCACTGAAGCTTTCTTT	CSGQGAGSTEAFF
NA	15	TRBV19	TRBJ2-7	TRBD1	TGTGCCAGTAGTCTCGGGACAGGGGGAACCTACGAGCAGTACTTC	CASSLGTGGTYEQYF
NA	17	TRBV4-2	TRBJ2-7	NA	TGTGCCAGCAGCCAAGATGTTACGCGGGGGCAAGCCTACGAGCAGTACTTC	CASSQDVTRGQAYEQYF
once	17	TRBV15	TRBJ2-2	NA	TGTGCCACCAGCAGAGATCATTCGGCGGGCAACACCGGGGAGCTGTTTTTT	CATSRDHSAGNTGELFF
NA	15	TRBV15	TRBJ1-5	NA	TGTGCCACCAGCAGAGATCGGACGGGTCTGAGGCCCCAGCATTTT	CATSRDRTGLRPQHF
NA	14	TRBV6-5	TRBJ2-5	NA	TGTGCCAGCAGACCGACGCTGGCGGCGGAGACCCAGTACTTC	CASRPTLAAETQYF
once	14	TRBV6-1	TRBJ2-5	NA	TGTGCCAGCAGTGAACCGGGCCTCCAAGAGACCCAGTACTTC	CASSEPGLQETQYF
NA	14	TRBV9	TRBJ1-3	NA	TGTGCCAGCAGCGTAGGGGGGTATGGAAACACCATATATTTT	CASSVGGYGNTIYF
once	15	TRBV7-3	TRBJ2-6	NA	TGTGCCAGCAGCCGACGGGACTCTGGGGCCAACGTCCTGACTTTC	CASSRRDSGANVLTF
NA	15	TRBV5-1	TRBJ1-3	NA	TGCGCCAGCAGCCTCGACGGGAACTCTGGAAACACCATATATTTT	CASSLDGNSGNTIYF
NA	16	TRBV12-5	TRBJ2-1	TRBD2	TGTGCTAGTGGTCCCGCGCCGGGACTAAGTGTAAATGAGCAGTTCTTC	CASGPAPGLSVNEQFF
once	13	TRBV28	TRBJ2-1	NA	TGTGCCAGCAGTTTGCTAGCTGCCAATGAGCAGTTCTTC	CASSLLAANEQFF
NA	11	TRBV20-1	TRBJ2-1	NA	TGCAGTGCTAGCAAGGCTATTGAGCAGTTCTTC	CSASKAIEQFF
NA	15	TRBV6-5	TRBJ2-2	NA	TGTGCCAGCAGCCGGAACCGGGAAATGGTCGGGGAGCTGTTTTTT	CASSRNREMVGELFF